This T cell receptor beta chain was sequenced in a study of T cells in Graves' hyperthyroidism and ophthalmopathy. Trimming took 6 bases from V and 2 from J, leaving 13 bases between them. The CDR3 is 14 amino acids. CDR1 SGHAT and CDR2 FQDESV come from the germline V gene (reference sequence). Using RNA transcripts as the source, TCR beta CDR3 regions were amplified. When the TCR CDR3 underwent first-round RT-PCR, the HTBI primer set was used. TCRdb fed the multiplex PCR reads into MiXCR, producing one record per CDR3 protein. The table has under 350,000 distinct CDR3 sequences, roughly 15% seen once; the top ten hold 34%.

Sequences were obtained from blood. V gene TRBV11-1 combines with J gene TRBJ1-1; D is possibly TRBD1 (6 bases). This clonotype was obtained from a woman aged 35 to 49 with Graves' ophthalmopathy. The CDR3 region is CASRLGQSNTEAFF. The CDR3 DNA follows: TGTGCCAGCAGACTTGGACAGTCTAACACTGAAGCTTTCTTT.